The clone carrying this T cell receptor (beta chain) was seen repeatedly, ten times or more. The antigen remains unidentified. Trimming left V 3 bases short and J 4 bases short, with 9 bases between. Germline lookup yields CDR1 SGHTA and CDR2 FQGNSA. The CDR3 contains 13 residues. The data were taken from a study of T cell repertoires in cytomegalovirus infection. Study-wide background: TCR beta signatures that were public indicated CMV infection and matching HLA type.

TCRdb passed the reads through MiXCR, listing each CDR3 protein once. In the table there are tens of thousands of distinct CDR3 sequences, 4% of which are singletons. Whole-study results and caveats: The study identified carriers of CMV plus the relevant HLA from cumulative public TCR beta family frequency.

The receptor comes from a human donor in good health (CMV status not recorded). Some clones in this sample may be carry-over from other donors' samples. The rearrangement links TRBV7-2 to TRBJ1-1; D is possibly TRBD1 (6 bases). Sequencing input: PBMCs. Here the CDR3 DNA reads TGTGCCAGCAGCTTCGACAGGCTCACTGAAGCTTTCTTT. Translation: CASSFDRLTEAFF.